The T cell receptor (beta chain) described here comes from a study of T cells in tuberculosis. As for the study in general: This South African cohort compared adolescents with or without latent tuberculosis against adults with active tuberculosis.

Germline V lookup: CDR1 SGHRS, CDR2 YFSETQ. V lost 4 bases to trimming and J lost 6 bases; unmatched junction nucleotides: 13. CDR3 length equals 16 residues. Time point meaning: new active TB diagnosis, blood taken before or within 7 days of starting treatment. TCRdb keeps only in-frame clones here, not all; method: immunoSEQ multiplex PCR. The table shows 30,000 to 40,000 clones, with 80% to 95% occurring only once. The receptor's source is an adult with tuberculosis. The V and J genes are TRBV5-1 and TRBJ1-1; TRBD1 matches 9 bases. The specimen comprised PBMCs, sampled at tuberculosis diagnosis. The CDR3: CASSAESTGGAAEAFF. The CDR3 DNA follows: TGCGCCAGCAGCGCCGAATCCACAGGGGGCGCGGCTGAAGCTTTCTTT.